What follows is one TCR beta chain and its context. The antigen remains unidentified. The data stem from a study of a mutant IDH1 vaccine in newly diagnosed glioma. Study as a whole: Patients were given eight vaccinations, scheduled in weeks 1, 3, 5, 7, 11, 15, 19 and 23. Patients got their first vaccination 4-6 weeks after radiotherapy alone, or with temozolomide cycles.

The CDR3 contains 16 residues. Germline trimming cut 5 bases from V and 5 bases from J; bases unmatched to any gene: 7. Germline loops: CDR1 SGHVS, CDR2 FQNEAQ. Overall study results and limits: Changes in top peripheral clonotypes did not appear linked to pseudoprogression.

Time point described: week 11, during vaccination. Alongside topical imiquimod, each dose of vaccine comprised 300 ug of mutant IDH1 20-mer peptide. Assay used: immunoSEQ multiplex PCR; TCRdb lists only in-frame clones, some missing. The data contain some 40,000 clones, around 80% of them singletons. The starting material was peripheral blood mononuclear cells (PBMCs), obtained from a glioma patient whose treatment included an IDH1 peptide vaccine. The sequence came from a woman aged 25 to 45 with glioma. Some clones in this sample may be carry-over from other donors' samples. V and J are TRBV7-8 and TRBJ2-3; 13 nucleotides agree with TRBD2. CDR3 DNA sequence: TGTGCCAGCAGCCCTAGAGGACTAGCGGGAGTAGATACGCAGTATTTT. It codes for CASSPRGLAGVDTQYF.